This note documents a single TCR beta chain sequence. Its cognate antigen is unknown. Sequenced by immunoSEQ multiplex PCR; TCRdb stores in-frame clones only, minus some. The sample has hundreds of thousands of clones; roughly 97% are singletons. This specimen belongs to a study of shared clonotypes between healthy human individuals. Whole-study results and caveats: Non-shared clonotypes showed lower generation probabilities than clonotypes common to all four donors. In having few donors, the study represented limited genetic and exposure-history diversity. Larger estimated richness was generally seen in naive subsets than in memory subsets.

The sequenced material came from naive CD4+ T cells sorted from blood. Subset indicated: CD45RA+ positively selected. This sequence originates from a young woman in good health.

The CDR3 reads CASSGRGAGEQFF. The CDR3 coding sequence is TGTGCCAGCAGCGGGCGGGGCGCAGGGGAGCAGTTCTTC. The chain has TRBV5-6 and TRBJ2-1, with D maybe TRBD2 (6 bases). Germline V gene sequence: CDR1 SGHDT, CDR2 YYEEEE. The CDR3 extends over 13 amino acids. Trimming left V 4 bases short and J 10 bases short, with 15 bases between.